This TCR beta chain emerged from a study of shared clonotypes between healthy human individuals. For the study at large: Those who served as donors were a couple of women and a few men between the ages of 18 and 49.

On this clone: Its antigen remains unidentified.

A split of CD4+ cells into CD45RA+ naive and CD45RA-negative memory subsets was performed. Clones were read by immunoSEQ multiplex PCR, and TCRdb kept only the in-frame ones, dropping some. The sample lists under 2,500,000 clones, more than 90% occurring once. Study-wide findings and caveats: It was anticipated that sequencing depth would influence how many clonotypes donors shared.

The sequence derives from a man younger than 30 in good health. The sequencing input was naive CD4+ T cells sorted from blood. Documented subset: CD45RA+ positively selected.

CDR3 amino acids: CASNSRQGGGYTEAFF. The CDR3 DNA is TGCGCCAGCAACTCCAGACAGGGTGGGGGTTACACTGAAGCTTTCTTT. The chain is built from TRBV5-1 and TRBJ1-1; 7 nucleotides match TRBD1. The CDR3 totals 16 residues. Per the germline V gene, CDR1 is SGHRS and CDR2 is YFSETQ. After removal of 6 bases from V and 3 bases from J, the junction contained 14 bases not matched to a gene.